The next 21 T cell receptor beta chains were all read from a single sample in a study of T cell changes during pregnancy in multiple sclerosis. Assay used: immunoSEQ multiplex PCR; TCRdb lists only in-frame clones, some missing. The sample lists about 36,000 clones, roughly 92% occurring once. Sequenced material: PBMCs (not recorded whether the cells were cultured). All receptors come from a female donor with multiple sclerosis, enrolled in a pregnancy study.

This clone has only one observation. The chain couples TRBV28 to TRBJ2-7; D gene uncertain. The CDR3 runs to 15 residues. The germline V gene encodes CDR1 MDHEN and CDR2 SYDVKM. V lost 1 base and J lost 6, with 16 bases in between. CDR3 DNA sequence: TGTGCCAGCAGTTTATATTACACTTCCCCAATCGAGCAGTACTTC. This codes for CASSLYYTSPIEQYF.

The chain recombines TRBV27 with TRBJ1-2; D is unclear. The ends were cut back, 4 bases at V and 2 bases at J, with 11 bases in the middle. The CDR3 is 14 residues long. CDR1 and CDR2 (germline): MNHEY, SMNVEV (reference sequence). The CDR3 bases are TGTGCCAGCAGTTACAAGGGCCCCAACTATGGCTACACCTTC. Translation gives CASSYKGPNYGYTF.

The chain combines TRBV19 with TRBJ2-2; TRBD2 agrees at 7 bases. The CDR3 covers 16 residues. The ends lost 8 bases at V and 0 bases at J; junction bases unmatched: 9. CDR1 and CDR2 from the germline V gene are LNHDA and SQIVND (reference sequence). The CDR3 loop reads CASETPSGTNTGELFF. Written as DNA, the CDR3 is TGTGCCAGTGAAACCCCTAGCGGAACGAACACCGGGGAGCTGTTTTTT.

This clone appeared a single time. The chain carries TRBV4-3 and TRBJ2-1; tentatively, D is TRBD2 (6 bases). The V end lost 0 bases, the J end lost 12 bases, and 21 bases lay between the germline ends. CDR1 is LGHNA and CDR2 is YSLEER in the germline V gene. The CDR3 length is 16 residues. For the CDR3, the DNA is TGCGCCAGCAGCCAAGACCTGGGACTGGCGGGGAGTGTGCAGTTCTTC. Protein product: CASSQDLGLAGSVQFF.

The V gene is TRBV27, the J gene TRBJ2-1, with TRBD2 identical over 7 bases. Germline V gives CDR1 MNHEY, CDR2 SMNVEV (reference sequence). Losses at the gene ends were 7 bases for V and 9 bases for J; bases not matched to a gene: 12. There are 14 residues in the CDR3. The CDR3 loop is CASTIDPTGGEQFF. Here the CDR3 DNA reads TGTGCCAGCACTATAGACCCCACGGGGGGTGAGCAGTTCTTC.

This clone was observed once. The rearrangement links TRBV6-5 to TRBJ2-1; 9 bases fit TRBD2. The CDR3 is 14 amino acids. The germline CDR1 and CDR2 sequences are MNHEY and SVGAGI. V trimming: 4 bases; J trimming: 10 bases; junction bases outside the gene matches: 8. The CDR3 loop reads CASSSPGAGGEQFF. The CDR3 DNA reads TGTGCCAGCAGTTCCCCGGGTGCGGGAGGGGAGCAGTTCTTC.

V and J are TRBV28 and TRBJ2-1, with 9 bases aligning to TRBD2. The V gene end was trimmed by 1 base and the J gene end by 13 bases; junction bases not matched to a gene: 5. CDR1 is MDHEN and CDR2 is SYDVKM in the germline V gene. This CDR3 has 13 residues. CDR3 in DNA: TGTGCCAGCAGTTTATTCCTAGCGGGAAACCAGTTCTTC. Its translation is CASSLFLAGNQFF.

The genes are TRBV7-9 and TRBJ1-5; 8 positions match TRBD1. This CDR3 comprises 16 residues. Germline CDR1 SEHNR, CDR2 FQNEAQ (reference sequence). Trimming took 4 bases from V and 0 from J; bases not matched to a gene: 5. The CDR3 reads CASSYQGAGSNQPQHF. The CDR3 DNA follows: TGTGCCAGCAGCTACCAGGGGGCAGGTAGCAATCAGCCCCAGCATTTT.

The chain carries TRBV5-1 and TRBJ2-5, with 8 bases fitting TRBD1. With V trimmed by 4 bases and J by 4 bases, 3 bases remained unmatched. Germline CDR1 and CDR2: SGHRS and YFSETQ. This CDR3 comprises 13 residues. The CDR3 sequence: CASSQGARETQYF. For the CDR3, the DNA is TGCGCCAGCAGCCAGGGGGCGCGAGAGACCCAGTACTTC.

This chain links TRBV5-4 with TRBJ2-1; D is ambiguous. Trimming cost V 0 bases and J 10 bases, with 17 bases left between them. The CDR3 is 15 amino acids. Germline lookup yields CDR1 SGHNT and CDR2 YYREEE (reference sequence). The CDR3, as DNA: TGTGCCAGCAGCTTGGCCAGACAAAATAACGGGGAGCAGTTCTTC. Translation: CASSLARQNNGEQFF.

The chain joins TRBV25-1 to TRBJ2-4; D remains unclear. CDR1 is MGHDK, CDR2 SYGVNS, per germline. The CDR3 covers 14 residues. Trimming cost V 2 bases and J 4 bases, with 9 bases left between them. The CDR3: CASSETGSKNIQYF. The CDR3 DNA reads TGTGCCAGCAGTGAAACCGGGTCGAAAAACATTCAGTACTTC.

The count of this clone is one. This chain uses TRBV5-4 with TRBJ2-1; a weak D match, TRBD1 (7 bases). V lost 1 base and J 7 bases, leaving 15 bases between the germline ends. Germline CDR1 SGHNT, CDR2 YYREEE (reference sequence). The CDR3 contains 15 residues. In DNA, the CDR3 is TGTGCCAGCAGCTTGAGGCGGGACAGCCTTAATGAGCAGTTCTTC. Translating it yields CASSLRRDSLNEQFF.

The chain uses TRBV7-9 and TRBJ1-3; 7 positions match TRBD1. The CDR3 contains 17 residues. Per the germline V gene, CDR1 is SEHNR and CDR2 is FQNEAQ (reference sequence). Trimming cost V 5 bases and J 0 bases; bases outside gene matches: 10. This CDR3 is CASSLRTGTLSGNTIYF. The CDR3 DNA reads TGTGCCAGCAGCCTAAGGACAGGAACTCTCTCTGGAAACACCATATATTTT.

The chain uses TRBV6-5 and TRBJ2-7; D is perhaps TRBD1 or TRBD2 (5 bases each). CDR1 is MNHEY and CDR2 is SVGAGI in the germline V gene. The CDR3 is 16 amino acids. V shed 2 bases and J shed 0 bases, with 14 bases lying between them. The CDR3 here is CASSYGTDIFSYEQYF. In DNA form, the CDR3 reads TGTGCCAGCAGTTACGGGACGGACATCTTCTCCTACGAGCAGTACTTC.

This sequence joins TRBV6-5 and TRBJ1-1; D gene ambiguous. V was cut by 4 bases and J by 2 bases, with 8 bases left in between. This CDR3 has 13 residues. Germline CDR1 is MNHEY and CDR2 is SVGAGI. CDR3 sequence reads: CASSSPPNTEAFF. CDR3 nucleotide sequence: TGTGCCAGCAGTTCCCCCCCAAACACTGAAGCTTTCTTT.

This chain connects TRBV19 to TRBJ1-1, with 8 bases aligning to TRBD1. The CDR3 consists of 14 residues. Germline assignment: CDR1 LNHDA and CDR2 SQIVND (reference sequence). V lost 9 bases and J lost 1; bases outside the gene matches: 7. The CDR3 spells CASGTGLPNTEAFF. The DNA for the CDR3 is TGTGCCAGCGGGACAGGATTGCCGAACACTGAAGCTTTCTTT. Full variable domain (missing parts from reference TRBV19 and TRBJ1-1): DGGITQSPKYLFRKEGQNVTLSCEQNLNHDAMYWYRQDPGQGLRLIYYSQIVNDFQKGDIAEGYSVSREKKESFPLTVTSAQKNPTAFYLCASGTGLPNTEAFFGQGTRLTVV.

The chain joins TRBV27 to TRBJ1-3; a weak D match, TRBD1 (5 bases). CDR1 is MNHEY and CDR2 is SMNVEV in the germline V gene (reference sequence). Trimming pared 5 bases from V and 2 bases from J, leaving 10 bases between. This CDR3 comprises 14 residues. The CDR3 loop reads CASSPGTAGNTIYF. CDR3 in DNA: TGTGCCAGCAGTCCAGGGACGGCTGGAAACACCATATATTTT.

V gene TRBV5-1 combines with J gene TRBJ2-3, with TRBD2 matching over 14 bases. CDR1 and CDR2 (germline): SGHRS, YFSETQ. J was trimmed by 2 bases and V by 0 bases; bases with no gene match: 14. CDR3 length: 21 amino acids. The CDR3 coding sequence is TGCGCCAGCAGCTTGGACCTTGGACTAGCGGGAGGCCTCAAACTCACAGATACGCAGTATTTT. Its protein product is CASSLDLGLAGGLKLTDTQYF.

This chain uses TRBV13 with TRBJ2-7, with 8 nucleotides matching TRBD2. The V and J ends lost 1 base and 5 bases, in that order; junction bases with no gene match: 7. The CDR3 has 15 amino acids. The germline V gene encodes CDR1 PRHDT and CDR2 FYEKMQ (reference sequence). CDR3 in amino acids: CASSLVREGIDEQYF. In DNA form, the CDR3 reads TGTGCCAGCAGCTTAGTCCGGGAGGGCATCGACGAGCAGTACTTC. Looking up the rest from reference TRBV13 and TRBJ2-7 gives the full variable domain: AAGVIQSPRHLIKEKRETATLKCYPIPRHDTVYWYQQGPGQDPQFLISFYEKMQSDKGSIPDRFSAQQFSDYHSELNMSSLELGDSALYFCASSLVREGIDEQYFGPGTRLTVT.

The V and J genes are TRBV2 and TRBJ2-1; 7 nucleotides line up with TRBD2. This CDR3 is built from 14 residues. Germline-derived CDR1 and CDR2 are SNHLY and FYNNEI. Losses at the gene ends were 6 bases for V and 6 bases for J; bases not matched to a gene: 8. This CDR3 reads CASRGGTETNEQFF. As DNA, the CDR3 is TGTGCCAGCAGGGGAGGGACGGAGACCAATGAGCAGTTCTTC.

CDR3: CATSSREVPSNEQFF. Written as DNA, the CDR3 is TGTGCCACCAGTAGCCGGGAGGTTCCATCGAATGAGCAGTTCTTC. This chain connects TRBV15 to TRBJ2-1, with 7 nucleotides matching TRBD2. The CDR3 loop spans 15 amino acids. CDR1 and CDR2 (germline): LNHNV, YYDKDF (reference sequence). The V gene end was trimmed by 6 bases and the J gene end by 7 bases; junction bases not matched to a gene: 12.